The 10 T cell receptor beta chains presented below share a single source sample, sequenced in a study of T cell responses to AZD1222 COVID-19 vaccine. Measured with immunoSEQ multiplex PCR; TCRdb has only the in-frame clones, and not every one. The sample holds about 110,000 clones, roughly 84% seen once. The sequenced sample was peripheral blood, obtained on day 0 of AZD1222 vaccination. These receptors were obtained from an adult in good health.

Only one count was recorded for this clone. This chain joins TRBV18 and TRBJ2-2; no definite D call. This CDR3 has 16 amino acids. Germline V gene lookup returns CDR1 KGHSH and CDR2 LQKENI. Trimming removed 3 bases at V and 0 bases at J, with 11 bases between. CDR3 amino acids: CASSPLTLANTGELFF. The CDR3 bases are TGTGCCAGCTCACCCTTGACACTCGCGAACACCGGGGAGCTGTTTTTT.

The chain is built from TRBV5-1 and TRBJ2-2; D is ambiguous. The CDR3 loop spans 14 amino acids. The germline gives CDR1 SGHRS, CDR2 YFSETQ. V dropped 4 bases and J dropped 10 bases, with 17 bases sitting between them. CDR3 sequence (DNA): TGCGCCAGCAGCCTTGGCGGTGGCCCTCAGGAGCTGTTTTTT. This translates into CASSLGGGPQELFF.

The CDR3 region is CASSDSCRPDQETQYF. Written as DNA, the CDR3 is TGTGCCAGCAGTGACTCGTGTCGTCCCGACCAAGAGACCCAGTACTTC. This sequence joins TRBV6-4 and TRBJ2-5; no reliable D call. The CDR3 has 16 residues. Trimming removed 0 bases from V and 0 bases from J, with 11 bases in between. The germline CDR1 and CDR2 sequences are MRHNA and SNTAGT.

The chain links TRBV30 to TRBJ1-5, with unresolved D. CDR1 and CDR2 (germline): GTSNPN, SVGIG (reference sequence). V shed 1 base and J shed 5 bases, with 12 bases lying between them. The CDR3 totals 14 residues. The CDR3 sequence is CAWSATGGHQPQHF. CDR3 sequence (DNA): TGTGCCTGGAGTGCGACGGGAGGGCATCAGCCCCAGCATTTT.

This chain connects TRBV19 to TRBJ2-2, with 7 bases matching TRBD1. The V gene's germline CDR1 is LNHDA and CDR2 SQIVND (reference sequence). V dropped 7 bases and J dropped 0; count of bases not matched to a gene: 11. This CDR3 spans 17 amino acids. The DNA for the CDR3 is TGTGCCAGTACCCCCGATGGGACAGCAGCGAACACCGGGGAGCTGTTTTTT. Translation: CASTPDGTAANTGELFF. Looking up the rest from reference TRBV19 and TRBJ2-2 gives the full variable domain: DGGITQSPKYLFRKEGQNVTLSCEQNLNHDAMYWYRQDPGQGLRLIYYSQIVNDFQKGDIAEGYSVSREKKESFPLTVTSAQKNPTAFYLCASTPDGTAANTGELFFGEGSRLTVL.

This clone was detected a few times. The rearrangement joins TRBV10-3 to TRBJ2-7; TRBD1 matches at 9 bases. The length of the CDR3 is 13 residues. V was clipped by 6 bases and J by 5 bases; unmatched bases: 5. In germline, CDR1 is ENHRY, CDR2 SYGVKD. The CDR3, as DNA: TGTGCCATCAGGTGGGGACAGGGAGACGAGCAGTACTTC. It translates to CAIRWGQGDEQYF.

The rearrangement links TRBV29-1 to TRBJ2-5, with a weak D call TRBD1 (6 bases). The V end lost 6 bases, the J end lost 4 bases, and 12 bases lay between the germline ends. CDR3 length: 12 residues. CDR1 and CDR2 from the germline V gene are SQVTM and ANQGSEA. The CDR3: CSVGEGGETQYF. The CDR3 DNA follows: TGCAGCGTCGGGGAAGGGGGAGAGACCCAGTACTTC.

This chain links TRBV5-6 with TRBJ2-4; D ambiguous. Deletions cut 0 bases from V and 0 bases from J, with 1 base between. The CDR3 is 13 amino acids. Looked up from germline, CDR1 is SGHDT and CDR2 is YYEEEE. CDR3 protein: CASSLAAKNIQYF. In nucleotides, the CDR3 is TGTGCCAGCAGCTTGGCAGCCAAAAACATTCAGTACTTC.

The CDR3 bases are TGTGCCACCAGCAGAGAAGACACAATGGGCGAGCAGTACTTC. This gives the protein CATSREDTMGEQYF. The chain joins TRBV15 to TRBJ2-7; unclear D gene. This CDR3 contains 14 residues. With 0 bases removed from V and 6 bases from J, the gap between germline ends came to 12 bases. Germline loops: CDR1 LNHNV, CDR2 YYDKDF (reference sequence).

The rearrangement links TRBV9 to TRBJ2-7, with 7 bases aligning to TRBD1. Losses at the gene ends were 3 bases for V and 0 bases for J; bases not matched to a gene: 6. This CDR3 region has 15 residues. Germline V gives CDR1 SGDLS, CDR2 YYNGEE. The CDR3 DNA sequence: TGTGCCAGCAGCGCAGGGGGAGTGGCCTCCTACGAGCAGTACTTC. Encoded protein: CASSAGGVASYEQYF.